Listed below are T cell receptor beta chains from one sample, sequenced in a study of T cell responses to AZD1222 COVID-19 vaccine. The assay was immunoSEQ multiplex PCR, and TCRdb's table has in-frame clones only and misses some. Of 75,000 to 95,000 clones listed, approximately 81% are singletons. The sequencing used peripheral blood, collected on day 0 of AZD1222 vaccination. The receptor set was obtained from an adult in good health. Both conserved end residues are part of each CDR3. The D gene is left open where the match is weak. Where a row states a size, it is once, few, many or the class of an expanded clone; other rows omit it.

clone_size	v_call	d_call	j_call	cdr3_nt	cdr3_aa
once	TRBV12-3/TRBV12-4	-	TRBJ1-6	TGTGCCAGCAGTCTACCCCCCGGACGGGCCCTCCACTTT	CASSLPPGRALHF
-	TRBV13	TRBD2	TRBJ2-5	TGTGCCAGCAGCTCAAACCGGGGGGAGCAAGAGACCCAGTACTTC	CASSSNRGEQETQYF
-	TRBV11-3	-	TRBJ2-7	TGTGCCAGCAGTCATAGACCGGGGGGCAGCGAGCAGTACTTC	CASSHRPGGSEQYF
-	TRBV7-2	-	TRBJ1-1	TGTGCCAGCAGCGTGCGGACAGCCATGAACACTGAAGCTTTCTTT	CASSVRTAMNTEAFF
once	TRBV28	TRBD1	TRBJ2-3	TGTGCCAGCAGTTTAGGACAGGGGTTCGGGGCAGATACGCAGTATTTT	CASSLGQGFGADTQYF
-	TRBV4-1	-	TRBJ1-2	TGCGCCAGCAGCTACCGTGGTACTAACTATGGCTACACCTTC	CASSYRGTNYGYTF
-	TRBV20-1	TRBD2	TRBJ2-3	TGCAGTGCTAGTACTAGCGGGGATAGCACAGATACGCAGTATTTT	CSASTSGDSTDTQYF
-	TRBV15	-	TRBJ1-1	TGTGCCACCCATGAAAGGGTGGGTGCCACTGAAGCTTTCTTT	CATHERVGATEAFF
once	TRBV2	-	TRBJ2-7	TGTGCCAGCAGTGAAGCGGGTAGTGCGAGCTCCTACGAGCAGTACTTC	CASSEAGSASSYEQYF
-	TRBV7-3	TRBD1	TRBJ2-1	TGTGCCAGCAGCTTAATACGGGACAGGAGATCCAATGAGCAGTTCTTC	CASSLIRDRRSNEQFF
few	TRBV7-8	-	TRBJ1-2	TGTGCCAGCAGCTTAAATTGGCGAGGGAGTGGCTACACCTTC	CASSLNWRGSGYTF
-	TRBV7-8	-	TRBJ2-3	TGTGCCAGCAGCTCAAGACCATCCACAGATACGCAGTATTTT	CASSSRPSTDTQYF
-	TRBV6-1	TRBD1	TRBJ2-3	TGTGCCAGCAGTGAATACGGGACAGCAACGCAGTATTTT	CASSEYGTATQYF
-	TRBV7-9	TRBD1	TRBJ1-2	TGTGCCAGCAGATCAGGGGGGCTGGGCGGCTACACCTTC	CASRSGGLGGYTF
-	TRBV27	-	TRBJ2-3	TGTGCCAGCAGTTTATCCACCGGGACATATACGCAGTATTTT	CASSLSTGTYTQYF
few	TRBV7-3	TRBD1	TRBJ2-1	TGTGCCAGCAGCACCCGGGGACAGGGAAGCAGGGATGAGCAGTTCTTC	CASSTRGQGSRDEQFF
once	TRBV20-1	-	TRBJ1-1	TGCAGTGGTATGGCATTCACTGAAGCTTTCTTT	CSGMAFTEAFF
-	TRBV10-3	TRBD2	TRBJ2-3	TGTGCCATCAGTGATGGGGGGGCAGATACGCAGTATTTT	CAISDGGADTQYF
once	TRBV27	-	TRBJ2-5	TGTGCCAGCAGAGCAGACATGGCGGGGGCATTTGGGGAGACCCAGTACTTC	CASRADMAGAFGETQYF
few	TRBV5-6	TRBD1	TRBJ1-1	TGTGCCAGCAGACTGACAGGGTCCACTGAAGCTTTCTTT	CASRLTGSTEAFF
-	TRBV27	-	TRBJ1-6	TGTGCCAGCAGTTTATACCGGGGGGCGGTGGGGAATTCACCCCTCCACTTT	CASSLYRGAVGNSPLHF
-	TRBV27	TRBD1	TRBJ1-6	TGTGCCAGCAGTTTTGCAGGGGGCGCCAGAATTTCCTATAATTCACCCCTCCACTTT	CASSFAGGARISYNSPLHF
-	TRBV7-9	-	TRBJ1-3	TGTGCCAGCGGGAGTAGCTCTGGAAACACCATATATTTT	CASGSSSGNTIYF
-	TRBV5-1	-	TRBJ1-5	TGCGCCAGCAGCCCCGGTGGGGGAGGAAGCAATCAGCCCCAGCATTTT	CASSPGGGGSNQPQHF
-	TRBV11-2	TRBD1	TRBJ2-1	TGTGCCAGCATTAGGGGGCCCGCCGACAATGAGCAGTTCTTC	CASIRGPADNEQFF
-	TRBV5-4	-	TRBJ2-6	TGTGCCAGCTCCACCCCCAGCTCTGGGGCCAACGTCCTGACTTTC	CASSTPSSGANVLTF
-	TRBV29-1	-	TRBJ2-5	TGCAGCGTTGGGCGGTCTCCTCAAGAGACCCAGTACTTC	CSVGRSPQETQYF
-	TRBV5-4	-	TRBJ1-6	TGTGCCAGCAGAGTTGGAGGCGGCCCCTATAATTCACCCCTCCACTTT	CASRVGGGPYNSPLHF
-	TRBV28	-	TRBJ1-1	TGTGCCGGAGTTAGCAGCGGAACGAACACTGAAGCTTTCTTT	CAGVSSGTNTEAFF
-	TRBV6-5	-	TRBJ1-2	TGTGCCAGCAGTTACTGGGACTTTAGGGAAGGCTACACCTTC	CASSYWDFREGYTF
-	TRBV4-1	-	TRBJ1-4	TGCGCCAGCAGCCAAGCCCTTGGGGGAAACGAAAAACTGTTTTTT	CASSQALGGNEKLFF
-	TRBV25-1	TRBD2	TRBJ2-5	TGTGCCAGCAGTGACGCGGTGCGGGGGGAGACCCAGTACTTC	CASSDAVRGETQYF
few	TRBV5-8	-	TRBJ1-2	TGTGCCAGCAGGGGTGGCAGGTTTAACTATGGCTACACCTTC	CASRGGRFNYGYTF
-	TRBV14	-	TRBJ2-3	TGTGCCAGCAGCCCCGGGACCCGCTCCACAGATACGCAGTATTTT	CASSPGTRSTDTQYF
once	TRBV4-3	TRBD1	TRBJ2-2	TGCGCCAGCAGCGGACAGGAAGGCGGGGAGCTGTTTTTT	CASSGQEGGELFF
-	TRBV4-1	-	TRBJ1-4	TGCGCCAGCAGCCAGGACAGCACCAGTGCAACTAATGAAAAACTGTTTTTT	CASSQDSTSATNEKLFF
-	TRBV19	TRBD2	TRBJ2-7	TGTGCCAGTAGTATGGGTGCTCTAGCGGGGGGCCTACGTTACTACGAGCAGTACTTC	CASSMGALAGGLRYYEQYF
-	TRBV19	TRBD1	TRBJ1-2	TGTGCCAGTAGTCAAACCCGGGACAGCTATGGCTACACCTTC	CASSQTRDSYGYTF
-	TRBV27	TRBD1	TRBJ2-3	TGTGCCAGCAGAATACGGGGGACAGGGACAGATACGCAGTATTTT	CASRIRGTGTDTQYF
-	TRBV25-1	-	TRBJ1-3	TGTGCCAGCAGTGAACGGGAACAGGGAGGAAACACCATATATTTT	CASSEREQGGNTIYF
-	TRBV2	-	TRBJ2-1	TGTGCCAGCAGTTACAGCCCTTTCGGTTACAATGAGCAGTTCTTC	CASSYSPFGYNEQFF
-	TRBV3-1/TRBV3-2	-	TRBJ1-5	TGTGCCAGCAGTCTACAGAGGGATCAGCCCCAGCATTTT	CASSLQRDQPQHF
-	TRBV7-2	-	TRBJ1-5	TGTGCCAGCAGTTGGGGGCAGGGTAATCAGCCCCAGCATTTT	CASSWGQGNQPQHF
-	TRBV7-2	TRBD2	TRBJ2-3	TGTGCCAGCAGCTTAGGGAGCGGGGGTTCGGCAGATACGCAGTATTTT	CASSLGSGGSADTQYF
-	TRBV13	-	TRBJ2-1	TGTGCCAGCAGCCGGCTGGGGGGCTACAATGAGCAGTTCTTC	CASSRLGGYNEQFF
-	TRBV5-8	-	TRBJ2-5	TGTGCCAGCAGTCCAGGACGAGGGGGGCCACAAGAGACCCAGTACTTC	CASSPGRGGPQETQYF
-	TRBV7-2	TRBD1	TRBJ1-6	TGTGCCAGCAGCCCCCGGGCCGGGACAGACTACCGGTCCCTCCACTTT	CASSPRAGTDYRSLHF
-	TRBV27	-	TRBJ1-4	TGTGCCAGCAGTCCATCAGGGACTAGGGAAAAACTGTTTTTT	CASSPSGTREKLFF
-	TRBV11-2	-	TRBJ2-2	TGTGCCAGCAGCTTCTGGGGACGCACCGGGGAGCTGTTTTTT	CASSFWGRTGELFF
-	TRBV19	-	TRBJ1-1	TGTGCCAGTAGTATGGGGCGGAACACTGAAGCTTTCTTT	CASSMGRNTEAFF
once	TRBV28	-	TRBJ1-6	TGTGCCAGCAGTTTACAGTACAATTCACCCCTCCACTTT	CASSLQYNSPLHF
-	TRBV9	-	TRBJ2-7	TGTGCCAGCAGCGTAAGGGGAGACTTCTACGAGCAGTACTTC	CASSVRGDFYEQYF
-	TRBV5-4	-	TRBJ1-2	TGTGCCAGCAGCTTAACAGGCACCTATGGCTACACCTTC	CASSLTGTYGYTF
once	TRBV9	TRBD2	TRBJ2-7	TGTGCCAGCAGCGTAGATGTCGGGGGGGCCCCCGAGCAGTACTTC	CASSVDVGGAPEQYF
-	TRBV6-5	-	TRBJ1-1	TGTGCCAGCAGGAGGGACATCATGAACACTGAAGCTTTCTTT	CASRRDIMNTEAFF
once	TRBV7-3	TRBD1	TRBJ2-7	TGTGCCAGCAGCTTAGGACAGGAATACGAGCAGTACTTC	CASSLGQEYEQYF
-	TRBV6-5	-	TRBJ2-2	TGTGCCAGCCAGGGACCCCCGGTGTGGGAGCTGTTTTTT	CASQGPPVWELFF
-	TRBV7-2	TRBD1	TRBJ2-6	TGTGCCAGCAGCCCCCACGGGACAGCCAGCTCTGGGGCCAACGTCCTGACTTTC	CASSPHGTASSGANVLTF
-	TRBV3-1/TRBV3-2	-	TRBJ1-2	TGTGCCAGCAGCGACCGGGACGGCTATGGCTACACCTTC	CASSDRDGYGYTF